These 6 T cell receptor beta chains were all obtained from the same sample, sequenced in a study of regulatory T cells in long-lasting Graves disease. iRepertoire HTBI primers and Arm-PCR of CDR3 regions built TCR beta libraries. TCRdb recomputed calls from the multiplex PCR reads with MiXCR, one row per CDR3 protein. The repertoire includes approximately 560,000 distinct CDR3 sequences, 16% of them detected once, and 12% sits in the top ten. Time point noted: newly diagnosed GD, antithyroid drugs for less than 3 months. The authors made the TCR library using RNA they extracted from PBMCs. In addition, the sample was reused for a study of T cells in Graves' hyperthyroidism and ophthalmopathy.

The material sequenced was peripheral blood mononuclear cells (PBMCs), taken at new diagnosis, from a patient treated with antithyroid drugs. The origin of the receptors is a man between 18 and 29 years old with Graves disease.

The CDR3 loop is CAISDDGPTQYF. The CDR3 DNA follows: TGTGCCATCAGTGACGACGGACCGACGCAGTATTTT. The rearrangement uses TRBV10-3 and TRBJ2-3; D remains ambiguous. Germline V gives CDR1 ENHRY, CDR2 SYGVKD. This CDR3 spans 12 amino acids. V shed 3 bases and J shed 9 bases, with 10 bases lying between them.

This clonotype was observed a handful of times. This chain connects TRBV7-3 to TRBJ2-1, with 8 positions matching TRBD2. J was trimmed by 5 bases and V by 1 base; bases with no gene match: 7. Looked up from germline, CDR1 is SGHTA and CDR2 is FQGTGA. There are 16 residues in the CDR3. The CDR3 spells CASSLRTGLGDNEQFF. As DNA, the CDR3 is TGTGCCAGCAGCTTAAGAACGGGACTAGGTGACAATGAGCAGTTCTTC.

The CDR3 region is CASSSSAPGQNTEAFF. The CDR3 DNA is TGCGCCAGCAGCTCCTCTGCGCCAGGTCAGAACACTGAAGCTTTCTTT. The chain couples TRBV4-1 to TRBJ1-1; D gene uncertain. The germline V gene has CDR1 MGHRA and CDR2 YSYEKL. V lost 5 bases, J lost 1 base, and 17 bases lay in between. CDR3 length equals 16 residues.

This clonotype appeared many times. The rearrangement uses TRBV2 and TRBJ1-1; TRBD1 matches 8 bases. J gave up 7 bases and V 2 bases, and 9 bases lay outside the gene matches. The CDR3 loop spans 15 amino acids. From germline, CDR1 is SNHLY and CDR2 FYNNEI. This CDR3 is CASSEFWDRTGEAFF. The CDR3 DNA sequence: TGTGCCAGCAGTGAATTCTGGGACAGGACCGGTGAAGCTTTCTTT.

CDR3 loop: CASRGTSNNEQFF. In DNA, the CDR3 is TGTGCCAGCAGGGGGACTAGTAACAATGAGCAGTTCTTC. The chain joins TRBV6-1 to TRBJ2-1; TRBD2 agrees at 8 bases. Germline V gene sequence: CDR1 MNHNS, CDR2 SASEGT. This CDR3 has 13 residues. The J segment lost 5 bases and the V segment lost 6 bases, leaving 3 bases of the junction unmatched.

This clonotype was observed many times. For the CDR3, the DNA is TGTGCCAGCAGGGCCGGGGCAGGGGTCACTGAAGCTTTCTTT. Translating it yields CASRAGAGVTEAFF. V and J are TRBV6-1 and TRBJ1-1, with a tentative D call TRBD1 (6 bases). Germline values: CDR1 MNHNS, CDR2 SASEGT. The V gene lost 6 bases and the J gene lost 4 bases, with 15 bases spanning the gap. The CDR3 is made up of 14 amino acids.